This T cell receptor (beta chain) appears in the sequencing data of a study of blood T cell repertoires in COVID-19. Study-wide context: Sites across the United States, Italy and Spain contributed samples from acute and convalescent COVID-19. The cDNA or gDNA used as material had been derived from T cells, B-cell-depleted T cells, or PBMCs.

Germline V gene data show CDR1 as LNHDA and CDR2 as SQIVND (reference sequence). CDR3 length: 12 amino acids. V was shortened by 4 bases and J by 8 bases, with 11 bases between the two germline ends. Original processing methods: Estimation of nucleated cell counts relied on the amplification of reference gene primers. TCRdb's table, derived via immunoSEQ multiplex PCR, lists solely in-frame clones and lacks some. Clonal size and the V and J genes are those of that table, whereas D and trimming came from the DNA. The table shows about 230,000 clones, with roughly 80% occurring only once. This clone was observed a few times.

This clonotype was sampled from a woman at least 80 years old with acute or convalescent COVID-19. Material: peripheral blood. The chain is built from TRBV19 and TRBJ1-2; the D gene is possibly TRBD1 (6 bases). The CDR3, as DNA: TGTGCCAGTAGTAACAGGGTAAAGGGCTACACCTTC. It yields the protein CASSNRVKGYTF.